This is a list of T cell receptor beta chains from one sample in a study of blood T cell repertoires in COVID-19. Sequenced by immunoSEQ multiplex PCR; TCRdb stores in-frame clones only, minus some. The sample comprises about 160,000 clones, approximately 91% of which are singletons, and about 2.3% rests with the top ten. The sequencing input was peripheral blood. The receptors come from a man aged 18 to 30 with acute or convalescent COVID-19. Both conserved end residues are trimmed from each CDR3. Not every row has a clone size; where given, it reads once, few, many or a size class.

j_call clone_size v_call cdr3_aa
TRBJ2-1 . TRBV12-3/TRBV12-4 ASSLGYNNEQF
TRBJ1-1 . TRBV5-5 ASSLSGGIGGEAF
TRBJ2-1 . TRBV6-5 ASRARLAILNEQF
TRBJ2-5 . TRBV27 ASSFTQRQETQY
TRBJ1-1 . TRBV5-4 ASSLAGAGGKYTEAF
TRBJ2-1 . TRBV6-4 ASSDVSASGNLGEQF
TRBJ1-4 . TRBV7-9 ASSSARANEKLF
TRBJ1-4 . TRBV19 ATVPGQGQNEKLF
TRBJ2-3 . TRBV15 ATSRQAPIADTQY
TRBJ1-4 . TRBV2 AIRRGGNEKLF
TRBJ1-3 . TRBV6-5 ASSYDRERNTIY
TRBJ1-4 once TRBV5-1 ASSLASGGNEKLF
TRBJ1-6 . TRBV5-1 ASSLGTANSPLH
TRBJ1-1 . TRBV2 ASRGGKFDTEAF
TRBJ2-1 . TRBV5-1 ASGGGLAGIGTYNEQF
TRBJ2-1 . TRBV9 ASSVGQGGGNEQF
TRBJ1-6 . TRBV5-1 ASSLRSGEGSPLH
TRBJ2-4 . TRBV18 ASSPIDREGNIQY
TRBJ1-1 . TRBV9 ASSVVRQGSPWAF
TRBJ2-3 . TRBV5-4 ASSGRTGGAQITQY
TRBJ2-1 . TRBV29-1 SADKAGTGDASQF
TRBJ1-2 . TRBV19 ASTPDRVRYGYT
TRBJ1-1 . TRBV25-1 ASRYSGGIDTEAF
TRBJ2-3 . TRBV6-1 ASSEGAGPRTDTQY
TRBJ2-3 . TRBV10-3 AISESGQVGDTQY
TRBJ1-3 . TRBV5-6 ASSLPGTGGNTIY
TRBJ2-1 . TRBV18 ASSPPRGASSYNEQF
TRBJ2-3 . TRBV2 ASSVLGGTQY
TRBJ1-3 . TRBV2 ASSEGRVSSGNTIY
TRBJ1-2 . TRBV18 ASSPGGGPLGYT
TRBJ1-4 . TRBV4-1 ASSQGHLNEKLF
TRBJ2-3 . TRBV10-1 ASSGGSTDTQY
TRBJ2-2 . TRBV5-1 ASSQGTGEAGELF
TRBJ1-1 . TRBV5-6 ASSLRVPTWNTEAF
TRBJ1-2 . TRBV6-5 ASSSYTEPGYT
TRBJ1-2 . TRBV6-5 ASRVDRGKNYGYT
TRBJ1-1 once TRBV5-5 ASSPGGAGNTEAF
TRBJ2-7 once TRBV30 AWSVSYEQY
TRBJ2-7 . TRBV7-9 ASRPTTGYEQY
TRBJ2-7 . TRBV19 ASSIDPSSYEQY
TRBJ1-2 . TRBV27 ASSWTSLAGYT
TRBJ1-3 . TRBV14 ASSRSTGIRSGNTIY
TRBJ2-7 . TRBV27 ASRYSGASTYEQY
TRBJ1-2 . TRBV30 AWSLPVANYGYT
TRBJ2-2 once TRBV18 ASSPPTVTGELF
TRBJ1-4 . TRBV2 ASSEYQREKLF
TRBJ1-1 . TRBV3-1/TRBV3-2 ASSPRQGEAF
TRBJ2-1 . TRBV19 ASRDRGRINEQF